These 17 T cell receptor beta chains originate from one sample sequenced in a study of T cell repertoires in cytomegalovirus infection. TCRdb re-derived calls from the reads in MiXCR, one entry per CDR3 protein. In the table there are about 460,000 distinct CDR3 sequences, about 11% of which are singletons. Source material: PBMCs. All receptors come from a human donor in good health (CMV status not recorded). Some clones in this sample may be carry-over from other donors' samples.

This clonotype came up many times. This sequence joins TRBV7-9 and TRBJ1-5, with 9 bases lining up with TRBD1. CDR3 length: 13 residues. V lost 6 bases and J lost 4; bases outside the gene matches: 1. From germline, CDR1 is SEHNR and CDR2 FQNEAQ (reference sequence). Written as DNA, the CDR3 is TGTGCCAGCAGGGGGACAGGGAATCAGCCCCAGCATTTT. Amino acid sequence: CASRGTGNQPQHF.

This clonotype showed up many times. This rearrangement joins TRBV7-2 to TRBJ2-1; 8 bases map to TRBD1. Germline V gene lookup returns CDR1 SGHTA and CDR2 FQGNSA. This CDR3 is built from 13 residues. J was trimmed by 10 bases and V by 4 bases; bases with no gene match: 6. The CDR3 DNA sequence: TGTGCCAGCAGCTACCGGGGACAGGCAGAGCAGTTCTTC. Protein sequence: CASSYRGQAEQFF.

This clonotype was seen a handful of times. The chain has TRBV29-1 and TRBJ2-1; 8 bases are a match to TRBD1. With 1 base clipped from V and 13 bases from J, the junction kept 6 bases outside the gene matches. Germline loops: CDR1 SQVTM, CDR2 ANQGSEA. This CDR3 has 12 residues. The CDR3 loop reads CSVEGGDRGQFF. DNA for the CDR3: TGCAGCGTTGAAGGGGGCGACAGGGGTCAGTTCTTC.

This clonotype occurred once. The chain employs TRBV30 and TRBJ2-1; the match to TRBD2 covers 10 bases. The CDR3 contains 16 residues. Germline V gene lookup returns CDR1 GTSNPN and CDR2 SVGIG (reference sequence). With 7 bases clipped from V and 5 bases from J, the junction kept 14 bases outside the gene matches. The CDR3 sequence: CAYLPPAGGFNNEQFF. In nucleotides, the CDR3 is TGTGCCTATTTGCCCCCAGCGGGAGGGTTCAACAATGAGCAGTTCTTC. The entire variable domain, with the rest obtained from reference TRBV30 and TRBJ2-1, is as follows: SQTIHQWPATLVQPVGSPLSLECTVEGTSNPNLYWYRQAAGRGLQLLFYSVGIGQISSEVPQNLSASRPQDRQFILSSKKLLLSDSGFYLCAYLPPAGGFNNEQFFGPGTRLTVL.

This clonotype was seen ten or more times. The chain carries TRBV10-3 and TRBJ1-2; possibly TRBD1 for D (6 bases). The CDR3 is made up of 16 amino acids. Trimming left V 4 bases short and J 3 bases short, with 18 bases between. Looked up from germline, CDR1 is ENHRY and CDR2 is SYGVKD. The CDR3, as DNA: TGTGCCATCAGTGGGGGGCAGGCGGTGAGTGACTATGGCTACACCTTC. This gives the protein CAISGGQAVSDYGYTF.

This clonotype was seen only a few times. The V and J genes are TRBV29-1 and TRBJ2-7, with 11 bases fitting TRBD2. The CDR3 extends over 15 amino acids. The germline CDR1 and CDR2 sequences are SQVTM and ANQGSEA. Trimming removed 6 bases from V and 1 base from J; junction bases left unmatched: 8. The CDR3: CSVNFGTSGSYEQYF. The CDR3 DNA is TGCAGCGTAAACTTCGGGACTAGCGGTTCCTACGAGCAGTACTTC.

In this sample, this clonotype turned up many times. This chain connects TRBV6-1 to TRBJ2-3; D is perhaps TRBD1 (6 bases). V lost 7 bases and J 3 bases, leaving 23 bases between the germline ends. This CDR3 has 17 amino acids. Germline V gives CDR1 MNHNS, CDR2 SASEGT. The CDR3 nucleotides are TGTGCCAGCAAGGGGCAGGGGCCTTACTTAAAAACAGATACGCAGTATTTT. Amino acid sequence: CASKGQGPYLKTDTQYF.

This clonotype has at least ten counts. Here the CDR3 DNA reads TGTGCCAGTAGTCCTCGACCCCGTCCCTTGGCCCAGCATTTT. This sequence encodes CASSPRPRPLAQHF. The genes are TRBV19 and TRBJ1-5, with no clear D. This CDR3 is built from 14 residues. V lost 5 bases to trimming and J lost 11 bases, with 19 bases between them. Germline lookup yields CDR1 LNHDA and CDR2 SQIVND (reference sequence).

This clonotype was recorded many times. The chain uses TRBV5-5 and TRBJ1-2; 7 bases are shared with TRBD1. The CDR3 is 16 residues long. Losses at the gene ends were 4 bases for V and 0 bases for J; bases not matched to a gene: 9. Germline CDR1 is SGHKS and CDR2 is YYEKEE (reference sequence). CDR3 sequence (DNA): TGTGCCAGCAGCCTCGTGGACAGGCGGACTAACTATGGCTACACCTTC. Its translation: CASSLVDRRTNYGYTF.

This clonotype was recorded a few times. CDR3 in DNA: TGTGCCAGCAGCCAACCCAGAGACAATGAGCAGTTCTTC. It yields the protein CASSQPRDNEQFF. The chain combines TRBV4-2 with TRBJ2-1; D is ambiguous. The V gene lost 2 bases and the J gene lost 5 bases, with 7 bases spanning the gap. Germline V gene lookup returns CDR1 LGHNA and CDR2 YNFKEQ. The CDR3 has 13 residues.

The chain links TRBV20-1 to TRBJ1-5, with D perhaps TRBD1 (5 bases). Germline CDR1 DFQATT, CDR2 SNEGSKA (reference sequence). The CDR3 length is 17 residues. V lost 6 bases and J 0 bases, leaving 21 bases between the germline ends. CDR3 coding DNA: TGCAGTGCCCAAACAGGCGCCAGCTCCAGTAGCAATCAGCCCCAGCATTTT. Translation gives CSAQTGASSSSNQPQHF.

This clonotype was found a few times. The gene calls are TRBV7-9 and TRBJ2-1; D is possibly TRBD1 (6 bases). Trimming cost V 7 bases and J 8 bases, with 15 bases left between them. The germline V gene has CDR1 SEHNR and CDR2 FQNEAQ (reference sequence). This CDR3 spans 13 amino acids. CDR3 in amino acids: CASTKGEVYEQFF. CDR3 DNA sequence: TGTGCCAGCACCAAGGGGGAAGTCTATGAGCAGTTCTTC.

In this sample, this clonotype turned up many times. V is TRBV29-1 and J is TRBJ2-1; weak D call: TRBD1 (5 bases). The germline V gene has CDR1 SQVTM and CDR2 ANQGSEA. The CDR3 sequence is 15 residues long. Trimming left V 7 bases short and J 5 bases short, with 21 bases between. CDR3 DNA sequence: TGCAGCGCTCCCCGACAGTCATCCTCAAACAATGAGCAGTTCTTC. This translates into CSAPRQSSSNNEQFF.

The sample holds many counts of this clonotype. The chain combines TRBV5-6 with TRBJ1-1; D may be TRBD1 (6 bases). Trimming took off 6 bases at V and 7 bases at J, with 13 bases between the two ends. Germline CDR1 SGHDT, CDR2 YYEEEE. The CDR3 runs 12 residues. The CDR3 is CASNQGLDEAFF. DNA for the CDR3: TGTGCCAGCAACCAGGGGCTGGATGAAGCTTTCTTT.

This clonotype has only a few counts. The CDR3 nucleotides read TGCAGTGTGGATCCGAGGGCGGGGGGTCCTAGGGATGAGCAGTTCTTC. Translation gives CSVDPRAGGPRDEQFF. The rearrangement links TRBV20-1 to TRBJ2-1; 8 bases fit TRBD2. The CDR3 covers 16 residues. The J segment lost 8 bases and the V segment lost 7 bases, leaving 19 bases of the junction unmatched. The germline gives CDR1 DFQATT, CDR2 SNEGSKA (reference sequence).

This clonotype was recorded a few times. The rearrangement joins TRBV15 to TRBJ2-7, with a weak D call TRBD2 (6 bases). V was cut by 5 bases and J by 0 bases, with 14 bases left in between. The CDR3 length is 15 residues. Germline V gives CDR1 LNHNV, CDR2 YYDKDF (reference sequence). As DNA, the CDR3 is TGTGCCACCAGCCAGGTTAGCGGTAGCTCCTACGAGCAGTACTTC. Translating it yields CATSQVSGSSYEQYF.

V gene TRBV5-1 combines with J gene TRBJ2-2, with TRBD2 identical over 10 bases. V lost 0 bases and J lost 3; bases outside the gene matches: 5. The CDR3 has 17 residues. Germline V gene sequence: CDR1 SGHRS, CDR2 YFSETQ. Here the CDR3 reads CASSLVLAGVDTGELFF. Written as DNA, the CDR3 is TGCGCCAGCAGCTTGGTCCTAGCGGGAGTCGACACCGGGGAGCTGTTTTTT.